The clone carrying this TCR beta chain was detected many times. Its antigen is currently unknown. The sample is drawn from a study of regulatory T cells in long-lasting Graves disease. Study-wide results and caveats: Graves' patients with persistent disease showed TCR diversity lower than patients newly diagnosed.

CDR3 length: 16 residues. V dropped 3 bases and J dropped 0; count of bases not matched to a gene: 7. Germline CDR1 is DFQATT and CDR2 is SNEGSKA (reference sequence). Documented time point: newly diagnosed GD, antithyroid drugs for less than 3 months. Researchers made the TCR library from RNA that was extracted from PBMCs. An endocrinology department in Xi'an, China, supplied the patients. Sequencing libraries for TCR beta were prepared with iRepertoire HTBI primers and Arm-PCR of CDR3 regions. TCRdb re-derived calls from the multiplex PCR reads in MiXCR, one entry per CDR3 protein. The sample contains about 540,000 distinct CDR3 sequences, approximately 13% of which appear only once. These sequences were also reported in another study, on T cells in Graves' hyperthyroidism and ophthalmopathy. Per that study: Diagnostic decisions used clinical symptoms, serum thyroxine and TRAb, thyroid ultrasound and orbital computed tomography.

This clonotype originated in a man younger than 45 with Graves disease. This material consisted of peripheral blood mononuclear cells (PBMCs), taken at new diagnosis, from a patient treated with antithyroid drugs. The chain carries TRBV20-1 and TRBJ2-3; 9 positions agree with TRBD2. The CDR3 here is CSASLAGTLSTDTQYF. DNA for the CDR3: TGCAGTGCTAGTCTAGCGGGGACCTTAAGCACAGATACGCAGTATTTT.